This is a list of T cell receptor beta chains from one sample in a study of cytomegalovirus exposure and HLA in healthy donors. Profiling relied on immunoSEQ multiplex PCR, and the TCRdb table lists in-frame clones only, not all of them. The table has about 120,000 clones, roughly 95% seen once. Sequencing was done on a sample of PBMCs. The receptors were gathered from a man between 18 and 35 years old in good health and CMV-seronegative. Both conserved end residues are part of each CDR3. A D gene is named only where the DNA matches it firmly. Clone size is given for some rows only: seen once, a few or many times, or a class if the clone is expanded.

J gene,V gene,D gene,clone size,CDR3 protein,CDR3 DNA
TRBJ2-2,TRBV7-9,NA,NA,CASSLFITGELFF,TGTGCCAGCAGCTTATTTATCACCGGGGAGCTGTTTTTT
TRBJ2-7,TRBV4-3,TRBD1,NA,CASSQGNNRGSTEQYF,TGCGCCAGCAGCCAAGGCAATAACAGGGGCTCTACCGAGCAGTACTTC
TRBJ1-3,TRBV10-3,NA,NA,CAISGQGNTIYF,TGTGCCATCAGTGGTCAGGGAAACACCATATATTTT
TRBJ2-3,TRBV5-1,TRBD1,once,CASSPAGDGTGTQYF,TGCGCCAGCAGCCCTGCCGGGGATGGGACAGGTACGCAGTATTTT
TRBJ2-7,TRBV28,NA,once,CAILPLGLQNKGYEQYF,TGTGCCATCTTACCTTTGGGGCTACAGAACAAGGGGTACGAGCAGTACTTC
TRBJ2-3,TRBV15,NA,NA,CATSRDLASAGDTQYF,TGTGCCACCAGCAGAGATCTAGCCTCGGCGGGAGATACGCAGTATTTT
TRBJ2-1,TRBV7-2,TRBD2,NA,CASSFGGTSGSYNEQFF,TGTGCCAGCAGCTTCGGGGGGACTAGCGGGAGTTACAATGAGCAGTTCTTC
TRBJ2-1,TRBV29-1,TRBD1,NA,CSVGQGDNEQFF,TGCAGCGTGGGACAGGGAGACAATGAGCAGTTCTTC
TRBJ2-7,TRBV9,NA,once,CASSVTGSSYEQYF,TGTGCCAGCAGCGTTACAGGGAGCTCCTACGAGCAGTACTTC
TRBJ1-5,TRBV27,TRBD1,once,CASSRDSLPSSNQPQHF,TGTGCCAGCTCTAGGGACAGTCTACCTTCTAGCAATCAGCCCCAGCATTTT
TRBJ2-5,TRBV30,TRBD2,NA,CAWSGSSGDQETQYF,TGTGCCTGGAGTGGATCTAGCGGGGACCAAGAGACCCAGTACTTC
TRBJ1-2,TRBV9,TRBD1,NA,CASNIGTGHGYTF,TGTGCCAGCAACATAGGGACAGGGCATGGCTACACCTTC
TRBJ2-7,TRBV9,TRBD2,NA,CASSASTSGYEQYF,TGTGCCAGCAGCGCCTCGACTAGCGGTTACGAGCAGTACTTC
TRBJ2-5,TRBV5-1,NA,NA,CASSQYRGSEETQYF,TGCGCCAGCAGCCAGTATAGGGGCAGCGAGGAGACCCAGTACTTC
TRBJ2-1,TRBV25-1,TRBD2,once,CASSESWIAGNEQFF,TGTGCCAGCAGTGAATCGTGGATAGCGGGGAATGAGCAGTTCTTC
TRBJ2-3,TRBV9,NA,NA,CASSVRPGSIDTQYF,TGTGCCAGCAGCGTGCGTCCGGGTTCAATAGATACGCAGTATTTT
TRBJ1-2,TRBV27,TRBD1,NA,CASSKRDRYYGYTF,TGTGCCAGCAGTAAACGGGACAGATACTATGGCTACACCTTC
TRBJ2-3,TRBV5-4,TRBD2,once,CASSQLTSGRTDTQYF,TGTGCCAGCAGCCAACTGACTAGCGGACGCACAGATACGCAGTATTTT
TRBJ2-5,TRBV9,NA,NA,CASSVASGIQETQYF,TGTGCCAGCAGCGTAGCTTCCGGGATTCAAGAGACCCAGTACTTC
TRBJ2-7,TRBV15,NA,NA,CATSTRWAGEQYF,TGTGCCACCAGCACCAGGTGGGCAGGGGAGCAGTACTTC
TRBJ2-2,TRBV28,TRBD1,NA,CASSLAPPGTGNTGELFF,TGTGCCAGCAGTTTAGCCCCTCCGGGGACAGGTAACACCGGGGAGCTGTTTTTT
TRBJ2-6,TRBV2,NA,NA,CANGRTAVSGANVLTF,TGTGCCAACGGTAGGACAGCCGTCTCTGGGGCCAACGTCCTGACTTTC
TRBJ1-2,TRBV7-9,NA,NA,CASSPNRVYGYTF,TGTGCCAGCAGCCCTAACAGGGTCTATGGCTACACCTTC
TRBJ1-2,TRBV29-1,NA,NA,CSVGQGSNYGYTF,TGCAGCGTTGGGCAGGGCAGCAACTATGGCTACACCTTC
TRBJ1-5,TRBV28,NA,NA,CASSLLGGNQPQHF,TGTGCCAGCAGCCTACTCGGGGGCAATCAGCCCCAGCATTTT
TRBJ2-2,TRBV6-5,NA,NA,CASSFRITGELFF,TGTGCCAGCAGTTTTAGAATTACCGGGGAGCTGTTTTTT
TRBJ2-2,TRBV30,TRBD2,NA,CAWSEEAGGANTGELFF,TGTGCCTGGAGTGAAGAAGCGGGAGGCGCGAACACCGGGGAGCTGTTTTTT
TRBJ2-4,TRBV28,NA,NA,CASRPSGAKNIQYF,TGTGCCAGCAGGCCCTCAGGAGCCAAAAACATTCAGTACTTC
TRBJ2-2,TRBV7-2,NA,NA,CASSPSRQAYGELFF,TGTGCCAGCAGCCCTTCGAGACAGGCTTACGGGGAGCTGTTTTTT
TRBJ1-1,TRBV6-6,TRBD1,NA,CATLVGGLNTEAFF,TGTGCCACTCTAGTAGGGGGCCTGAACACTGAAGCTTTCTTT
TRBJ2-5,TRBV14,TRBD2,NA,CASSPLGVAGGRETQYF,TGTGCCAGCAGCCCCTTAGGGGTAGCGGGAGGGAGGGAGACCCAGTACTTC
TRBJ2-3,TRBV9,TRBD2,NA,CASSGRLAPDTQYF,TGTGCCAGCAGCGGCCGACTAGCCCCAGATACGCAGTATTTT
TRBJ1-3,TRBV19,NA,NA,CASRPHRGNTIYF,TGTGCCAGTAGACCTCACAGGGGAAACACCATATATTTT
TRBJ2-7,TRBV2,TRBD2,NA,CACLSGSSYEQYF,TGTGCCTGTCTTAGCGGGAGCTCCTACGAGCAGTACTTC
TRBJ1-5,TRBV18,TRBD1,NA,CASSSDRSNQPQHF,TGTGCCAGCTCTTCGGACAGGTCTAATCAGCCCCAGCATTTT
TRBJ2-1,TRBV19,TRBD2,NA,CASSIGTIEQFF,TGTGCCAGTAGTATTGGGACTATTGAGCAGTTCTTC
TRBJ2-5,TRBV5-6,TRBD1,once,CASSAGGQGQETQYF,TGTGCCAGCAGCGCCGGGGGACAGGGGCAAGAGACCCAGTACTTC
TRBJ2-5,TRBV13,TRBD1,NA,CASSFRDREMETQYF,TGTGCCAGCAGCTTCAGGGACAGGGAGATGGAGACCCAGTACTTC
TRBJ2-3,TRBV7-2,TRBD2,NA,CASSPTSGRADTQYF,TGTGCCAGCAGTCCGACTAGCGGGAGGGCAGATACGCAGTATTTT
TRBJ2-5,TRBV6-1,NA,NA,CASSEYSVQETQYF,TGTGCCAGCAGTGAATATTCAGTCCAAGAGACCCAGTACTTC
TRBJ2-7,TRBV15,TRBD2,NA,CATSRDGVAGSYEQYF,TGTGCCACCAGCAGAGATGGAGTAGCGGGATCCTACGAGCAGTACTTC
TRBJ1-2,TRBV6-5,NA,NA,CASGTRVLTYGYTF,TGTGCCAGCGGAACCAGGGTTTTAACCTATGGCTACACCTTC
TRBJ2-7,TRBV4-3,NA,NA,CASSQEGLEQYF,TGCGCCAGCAGCCAAGAGGGCCTCGAGCAGTACTTC